Following are 7 T cell receptor beta chains from one sample sequenced in a study of T cell responses to AZD1222 COVID-19 vaccine. TCRdb's table, derived via immunoSEQ multiplex PCR, lists solely in-frame clones and lacks some. In the table there are 160,000 or so clones, 75% to 90% of which are singletons. This specimen was peripheral blood, taken 28 days after the second AZD1222 dose. The receptors come from an adult who received the AZD1222 COVID-19 vaccine.

The V gene is TRBV28, the J gene TRBJ2-5; the match to TRBD1 covers 7 bases. V gave up 6 bases and J gave up 5 bases; unmatched junction bases: 9. This CDR3 has 14 amino acids. Germline V gene lookup returns CDR1 MDHEN and CDR2 SYDVKM. In DNA, the CDR3 is TGTGCCAGCAGGATAACAGGGGAATTGGAGACCCAGTACTTC. Its translation: CASRITGELETQYF.

The chain joins TRBV5-1 to TRBJ2-5; 8 nucleotides align to TRBD1. Losses at the gene ends were 4 bases for V and 1 base for J; bases not matched to a gene: 3. Germline V gene data show CDR1 as SGHRS and CDR2 as YFSETQ. CDR3 length equals 14 residues. The CDR3 coding sequence is TGCGCCAGCAGCGCGGGACAGGCCCAAGAGACCCAGTACTTC. It yields the protein CASSAGQAQETQYF.

CDR3 DNA: TGTGCCAGCAGCGTAGGCGGGTCCGTCGCCGGGGAGCTGTTTTTT. Translation gives CASSVGGSVAGELFF. The chain recombines TRBV9 with TRBJ2-2; D may be TRBD2 (5 bases). CDR1 and CDR2 from the germline V gene are SGDLS and YYNGEE. V lost 0 bases and J lost 6, with 12 bases in between. The CDR3 has 15 amino acids.

In regard to this clone: The junction differs from germline at one of its ends, possibly a read error. The chain employs TRBV5-1 and TRBJ2-1, with 9 bases aligning to TRBD2. The CDR3 has 15 amino acids. Germline V gene lookup returns CDR1 SGHRS and CDR2 YFSETQ. The CDR3 loop reads CASSFSGSSDNEQFF. In DNA, the CDR3 is TGCGCCAGCAGCTTTAGCGGGAGCTCCGACAATGAGCAGTTCTTC.

CDR3 region: CASSLAGAMNTEAFF. CDR3 coding DNA: TGTGCCAGCAGCTTAGCGGGGGCCATGAACACTGAAGCTTTCTTT. This chain links TRBV7-9 with TRBJ1-1, with D possibly being TRBD1 (6 bases). Germline CDR1 SEHNR, CDR2 FQNEAQ (reference sequence). The CDR3 runs to 15 residues. The V gene lost 0 bases and the J gene lost 0 bases, with 8 bases spanning the gap.

This clone has a single count. The chain uses TRBV19 and TRBJ2-3; TRBD2 agrees at 7 bases. Trimming at V came to 1 base and at J to 2 bases, leaving 6 bases not matched to a gene. The length of the CDR3 is 16 residues. Looked up from germline, CDR1 is LNHDA and CDR2 is SQIVND (reference sequence). This CDR3 is CASSIGGSGATDTQYF. CDR3 DNA sequence: TGTGCCAGTAGTATAGGGGGCAGCGGGGCCACAGATACGCAGTATTTT.

The chain uses TRBV7-2 and TRBJ1-1, with 8 bases fitting TRBD1. Germline V gene data show CDR1 as SGHTA and CDR2 as FQGNSA. V shed 1 base and J 1 base; nucleotides not matched to a gene: 8. This CDR3 comprises 17 residues. CDR3 sequence: CASSLVPGGLANTEAFF. Written as DNA, the CDR3 is TGTGCCAGCAGCTTAGTGCCAGGGGGCTTAGCGAACACTGAAGCTTTCTTT.